Reported below is one T cell receptor beta chain. Its matching antigen is unknown. No infections or other immune events were documented during collection. From germline, CDR1 is SGHRS and CDR2 YFSETQ. V gave up 0 bases and J gave up 5 bases; unmatched junction bases: 2. This CDR3 is 15 amino acids long. Measured with immunoSEQ multiplex PCR; TCRdb has only the in-frame clones, and not every one. The sample includes under 150,000 clones, roughly 82% of them seen just once. The data are from a study of identifying expanded T cells in peripheral blood. Findings of the study overall: Technical replicates showed 0.9 to 1.5 changed clones; approximately 2 weeks about 16.4; four weeks 19. Clone count variance between roughly 2-week samples rose with total template count.

This TCR came from a person aged 18 to 75 in good health. The chain is built from TRBV5-1 and TRBJ2-5; 12 nucleotides agree with TRBD2. Material for sequencing was blood. CDR3 bases: TGCGCCAGCAGCTTGGCCGGGACTAGCGGGGAGACCCAGTACTTC. It encodes CASSLAGTSGETQYF.